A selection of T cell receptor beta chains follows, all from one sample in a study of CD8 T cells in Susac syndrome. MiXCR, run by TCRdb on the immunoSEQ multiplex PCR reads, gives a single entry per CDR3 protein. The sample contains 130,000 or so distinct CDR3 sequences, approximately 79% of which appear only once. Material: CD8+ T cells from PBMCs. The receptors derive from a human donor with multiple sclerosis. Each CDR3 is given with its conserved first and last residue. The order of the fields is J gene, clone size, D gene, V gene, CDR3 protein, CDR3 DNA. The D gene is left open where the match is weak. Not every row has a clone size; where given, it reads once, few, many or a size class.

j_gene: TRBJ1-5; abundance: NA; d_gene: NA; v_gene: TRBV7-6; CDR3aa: CASSSWDDQPQHF; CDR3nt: TGTGCCAGCAGTTCTTGGGACGATCAGCCCCAGCATTTT
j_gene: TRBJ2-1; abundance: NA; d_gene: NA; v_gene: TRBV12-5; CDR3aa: CASGLETNEQFF; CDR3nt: TGTGCTAGTGGTTTAGAGACCAATGAGCAGTTCTTC
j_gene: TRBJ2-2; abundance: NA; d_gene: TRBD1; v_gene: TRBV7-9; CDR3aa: CASSLGTAIAGELFF; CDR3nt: TGTGCCAGCAGCCTAGGGACAGCGATCGCCGGGGAGCTGTTTTTT
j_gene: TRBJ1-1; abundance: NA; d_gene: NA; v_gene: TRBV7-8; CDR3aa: CASSEPGHRAFF; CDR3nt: TGTGCCAGCAGCGAACCGGGACACAGAGCTTTCTTT
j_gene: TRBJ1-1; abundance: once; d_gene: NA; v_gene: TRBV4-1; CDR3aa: CASSQGDGRTEAFF; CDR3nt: TGCGCCAGCAGCCAAGGGGATGGTCGAACTGAAGCTTTCTTT
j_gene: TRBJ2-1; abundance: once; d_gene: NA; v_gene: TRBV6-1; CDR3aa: CASSDSRGFLNEQFF; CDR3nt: TGTGCCAGCAGTGATTCAAGGGGTTTCCTCAATGAGCAGTTCTTC
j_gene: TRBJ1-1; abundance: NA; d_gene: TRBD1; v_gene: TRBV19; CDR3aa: CASSSGTGFTEAFF; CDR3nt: TGTGCCAGTAGTTCCGGGACAGGGTTTACTGAAGCTTTCTTT
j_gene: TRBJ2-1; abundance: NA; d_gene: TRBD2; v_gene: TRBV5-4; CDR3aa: CASSLLAGRGDSNEQFF; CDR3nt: TGTGCCAGCAGCCTTCTAGCGGGGCGGGGGGACTCTAATGAGCAGTTCTTC
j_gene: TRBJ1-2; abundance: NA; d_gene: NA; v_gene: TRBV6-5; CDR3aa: CASSFREGNYGYTF; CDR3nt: TGTGCCAGCAGTTTCAGGGAGGGTAACTATGGCTACACCTTC
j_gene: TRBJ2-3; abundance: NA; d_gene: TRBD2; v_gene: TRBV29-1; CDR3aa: CSVRHGLAHGDTQYF; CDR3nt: TGCAGCGTTCGACACGGACTAGCCCATGGAGATACGCAGTATTTT
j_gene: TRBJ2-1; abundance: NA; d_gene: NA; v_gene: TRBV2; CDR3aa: CASTQARPYNEQFF; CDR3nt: TGTGCCAGCACTCAGGCAAGACCTTACAATGAGCAGTTCTTC
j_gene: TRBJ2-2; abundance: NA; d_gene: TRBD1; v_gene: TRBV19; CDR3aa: CASSPRDREVGIGELFF; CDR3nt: TGTGCCAGTAGTCCCCGGGACAGGGAAGTTGGGATCGGGGAGCTGTTTTTT
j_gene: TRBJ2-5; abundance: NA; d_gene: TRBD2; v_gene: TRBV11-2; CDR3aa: CASTIAGGVETQYF; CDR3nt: TGTGCCAGCACCATAGCGGGGGGAGTGGAGACCCAGTACTTC
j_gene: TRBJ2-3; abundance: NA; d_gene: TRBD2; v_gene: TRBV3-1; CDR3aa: CASSPDGGTTDTQYF; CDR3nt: TGTGCCAGCAGTCCTGACGGGGGGACCACAGATACGCAGTATTTT
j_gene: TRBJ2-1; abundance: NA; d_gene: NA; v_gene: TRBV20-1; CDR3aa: CSARAAGPYNEQFF; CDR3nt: TGCAGTGCTAGGGCGGCGGGTCCTTACAATGAGCAGTTCTTC
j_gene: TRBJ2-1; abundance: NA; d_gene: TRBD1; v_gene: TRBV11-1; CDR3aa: CASSFTGVAYNEQFF; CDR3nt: TGTGCCAGCAGCTTTACAGGGGTGGCCTACAATGAGCAGTTCTTC
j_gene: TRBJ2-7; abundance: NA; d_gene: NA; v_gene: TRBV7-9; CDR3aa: CASSLGFSYEQYF; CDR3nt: TGTGCCAGCAGCTTAGGGTTCTCCTACGAGCAGTACTTC
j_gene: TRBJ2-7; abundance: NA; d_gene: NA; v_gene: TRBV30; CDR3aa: CAWRQAYEQYF; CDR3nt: TGTGCCTGGAGGCAGGCCTACGAGCAGTACTTC
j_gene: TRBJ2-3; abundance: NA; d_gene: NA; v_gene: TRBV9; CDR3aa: CASSVAIPDTQYF; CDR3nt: TGTGCCAGCAGCGTAGCTATCCCAGATACGCAGTATTTT
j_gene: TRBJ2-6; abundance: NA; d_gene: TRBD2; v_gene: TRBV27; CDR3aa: CATLSGAPRSSGANVLTF; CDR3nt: TGTGCCACCCTAAGCGGGGCACCTCGATCCTCTGGGGCCAACGTCCTGACTTTC
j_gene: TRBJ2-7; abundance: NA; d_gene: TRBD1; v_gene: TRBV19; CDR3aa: CASSWEDRGGEQYF; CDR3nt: TGTGCCAGTAGTTGGGAGGACAGGGGCGGCGAGCAGTACTTC
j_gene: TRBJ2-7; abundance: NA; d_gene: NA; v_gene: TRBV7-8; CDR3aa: CASSLGPLEQYF; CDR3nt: TGTGCCAGCAGCTTAGGCCCACTCGAGCAGTACTTC
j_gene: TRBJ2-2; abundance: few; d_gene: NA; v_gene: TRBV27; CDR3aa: CASSFVRNTGELFF; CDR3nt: TGTGCCAGCAGTTTTGTTAGGAACACCGGGGAGCTGTTTTTT
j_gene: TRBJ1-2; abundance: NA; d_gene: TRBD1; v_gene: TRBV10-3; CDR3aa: CAISEGQDNYGYTF; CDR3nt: TGTGCCATCAGTGAGGGACAGGATAACTATGGCTACACCTTC